This T cell receptor (beta chain) was captured in a study of cytomegalovirus exposure and HLA in healthy donors. Across the study: Falling in the Caucasian-associated ancestry cluster were roughly 86% of approximately 400 genotyped donors.

The study ran its PCR with 60 Vbeta and 13 Jbeta primers. Profiling relied on immunoSEQ multiplex PCR, and the TCRdb table lists in-frame clones only, not all of them. The repertoire holds about 64,000 clones, with approximately 85% as singletons. The study, taken as a whole, reports: TCR beta sequences reportedly predicted most subjects' HLA-A and HLA-B alleles accurately.

Comments on this clone: Its antigen remains unidentified.

Germline lookup yields CDR1 SGHAT and CDR2 FQNNGV. The CDR3 loop spans 16 amino acids. V gave up 2 bases and J gave up 3 bases, with 14 bases separating them. Material: PBMCs. The TCR was taken from a female donor in good health and CMV-seronegative. This chain connects TRBV11-2 to TRBJ1-3, with TRBD1 as a possible D gene (6 bases). The CDR3 nucleotides read TGTGCCAGCAGCTTACCTTCCAGGGGCAGTGGAAACACCATATATTTT. It is translated as CASSLPSRGSGNTIYF.